This T cell receptor (beta chain) is from a study of cytomegalovirus exposure and HLA in healthy donors. Points from the study as a whole: In vitro testing confirmed a few CMV-associated chains as specific for CMV antigens.

Clones were sequenced by immunoSEQ multiplex PCR, and TCRdb holds only the in-frame ones, with some missing. The sample has some 170,000 clones; more than 75% are singletons. The CDR3 spans 15 residues. Germline V lookup: CDR1 SGHRS, CDR2 YFSETQ. Trimming took off 0 bases at V and 2 bases at J, with 10 bases between the two ends. This clone has just one count. Its antigen is unknown. The specimen was PBMCs. This receptor was identified in a man aged 25 to 40 in good health and CMV-seropositive. The chain recombines TRBV5-1 with TRBJ2-3; D is undetermined. In DNA form, the CDR3 reads TGCGCCAGCAGCTTGGTGGTACCAGCCACAGATACGCAGTATTTT. Translating gives CASSLVVPATDTQYF. The variable domain in full, with the rest retrieved from reference TRBV5-1 and TRBJ2-3, is KAGVTQTPRYLIKTRGQQVTLSCSPISGHRSVSWYQQTPGQGLQFLFEYFSETQRNKGNFPGRFSGRQFSNSRSEMNVSTLELGDSALYLCASSLVVPATDTQYFGPGTRLTVL.